These 3 T cell receptor beta chains originate from one sample sequenced in a study of T cell repertoires in cytomegalovirus infection. TCRdb reprocessed the reads via MiXCR and lists one record per CDR3 protein. The sample shows roughly 100,000 distinct CDR3 sequences, about 15% of them seen only once. The sequenced sample was PBMCs. The source is a human donor in good health (CMV status not recorded). Some clones in this sample may be carry-over from other donors' samples.

Of note for this clonotype: This may be a read error: a much more frequent sequence differs by one nucleotide. This chain uses TRBV7-2 with TRBJ2-2, with D maybe TRBD2 (5 bases). This CDR3 comprises 14 residues. CDR1 is SGHTA and CDR2 is FQGNSA in the germline V gene. Here the CDR3 reads CASSYQVVTGELLF. The DNA of the CDR3 is TGTGCCAGCAGCTACCAGGTTGTGACCGGGGAGCTGCTTTTT. The whole variable domain, filled in from reference TRBV7-2 and TRBJ2-2, reads GAGVSQSPSNKVTEKGKDVELRCDPISGHTALYWYRQSLGQGLEFLIYFQGNSAPDKSGLPSDRFSAERTGGSVSTLTIQRTQQEDSAVYLCASSYQVVTGELLFGEGSRLTVL.

This clonotype has just a few counts. J is TRBJ2-7 and V is TRBV12-3 or TRBV12-4; 8 nucleotides line up with TRBD1. Trimming took 6 bases from V and 5 from J; bases not matched to a gene: 12. The CDR3 spans 15 residues. CDR3 DNA sequence: TGTGCCAGCAGCCCTGACAGGGGAGCTCTCGACGAGCAGTACTTC. Amino acids: CASSPDRGALDEQYF.

The chain couples TRBV7-2 to TRBJ1-5, with D possibly TRBD1 on 6 matching bases. The CDR3 covers 15 residues. Germline V gives CDR1 SGHTA, CDR2 FQGNSA. V lost 5 bases, J lost 2 bases, and 13 bases lay in between. CDR3 sequence (DNA): TGTGCCAGCAGCGTCCCGACAGGAGGCAATCAGCCCCAGCATTTT. It is translated as CASSVPTGGNQPQHF.